The T cell receptor (beta chain) under discussion was sequenced for a study of OX40 agonist ivuxolimab in advanced cancers. Background on the study: Eligibility rules accepted prior anti-PD-1, anti-PD-L1 or anti-CTLA-4 therapy, and 35% to 40% had some. Partial responses were achieved by three patients, one with hepatocellular carcinoma and two with cutaneous melanoma.

A remark on this clone: Its antigen is not known.

J gave up 6 bases and V 4 bases, and 12 bases lay outside the gene matches. This CDR3 is built from 16 residues. Findings and caveats of the study: Within 6 weeks, CD4+ and CD8+ blood T cells expanded clonally at 0.1 to 3.0 mg/kg. Expanded peripheral T-cell antigen specificity went undetermined.

Only in-frame clones appear in the TCRdb table, and some are missing; sequencing was by immunoSEQ multiplex PCR. Here the sample spans around 25,000 clones, approximately 80% being singletons. The sample was CD4+ or CD8+ T cells sorted from blood, taken in a trial of the OX40 agonist ivuxolimab. The chain employs TRBV7-1 and TRBJ2-7; TRBD2 aligns across 10 bases. TRBV7-1 is known as an ORF, though its function is uncertain. The TCR sequence derives from an adult with an advanced solid tumor such as melanoma, head and neck, liver or kidney cancer. CDR3 protein: CASSLGPSGRVSEQYF. The CDR3 DNA follows: TGTGCCAGCAGCTTAGGTCCTAGCGGGAGAGTGAGCGAGCAGTACTTC.